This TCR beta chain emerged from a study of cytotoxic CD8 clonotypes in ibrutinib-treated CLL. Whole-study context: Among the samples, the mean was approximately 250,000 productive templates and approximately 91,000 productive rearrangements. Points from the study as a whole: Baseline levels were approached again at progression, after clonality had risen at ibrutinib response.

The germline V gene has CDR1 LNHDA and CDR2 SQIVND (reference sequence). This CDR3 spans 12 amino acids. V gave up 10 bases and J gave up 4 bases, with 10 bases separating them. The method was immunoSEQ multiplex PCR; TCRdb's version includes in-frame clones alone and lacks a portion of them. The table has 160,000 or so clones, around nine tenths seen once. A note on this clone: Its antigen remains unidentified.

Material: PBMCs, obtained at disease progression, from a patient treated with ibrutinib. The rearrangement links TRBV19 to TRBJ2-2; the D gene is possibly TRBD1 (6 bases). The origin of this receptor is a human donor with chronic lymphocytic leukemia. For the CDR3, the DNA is TGTGCCACCCCAGGGGCCACCGGGGAGCTGTTTTTT. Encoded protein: CATPGATGELFF.